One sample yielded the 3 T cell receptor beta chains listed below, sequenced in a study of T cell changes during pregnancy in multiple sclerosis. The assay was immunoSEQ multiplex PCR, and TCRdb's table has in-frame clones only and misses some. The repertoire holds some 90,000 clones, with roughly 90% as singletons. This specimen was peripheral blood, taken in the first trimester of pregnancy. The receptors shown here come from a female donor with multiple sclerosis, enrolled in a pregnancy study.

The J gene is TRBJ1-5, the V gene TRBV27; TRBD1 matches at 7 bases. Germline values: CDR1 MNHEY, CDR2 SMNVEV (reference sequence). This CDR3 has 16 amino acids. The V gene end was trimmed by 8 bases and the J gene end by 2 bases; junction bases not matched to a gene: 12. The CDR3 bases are TGTGCCAGCGGTTCGGGACAGCCACTGGGCAATCAGCCCCAGCATTTT. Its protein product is CASGSGQPLGNQPQHF.

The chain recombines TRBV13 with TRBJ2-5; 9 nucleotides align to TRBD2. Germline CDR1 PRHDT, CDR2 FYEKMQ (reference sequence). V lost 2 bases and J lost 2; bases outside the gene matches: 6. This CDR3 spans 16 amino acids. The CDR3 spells CASSLMVAGGQETQYF. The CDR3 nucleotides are TGTGCCAGCAGCTTAATGGTCGCGGGAGGGCAAGAGACCCAGTACTTC. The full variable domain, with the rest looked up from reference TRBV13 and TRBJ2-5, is AAGVIQSPRHLIKEKRETATLKCYPIPRHDTVYWYQQGPGQDPQFLISFYEKMQSDKGSIPDRFSAQQFSDYHSELNMSSLELGDSALYFCASSLMVAGGQETQYFGPGTRLLVL.

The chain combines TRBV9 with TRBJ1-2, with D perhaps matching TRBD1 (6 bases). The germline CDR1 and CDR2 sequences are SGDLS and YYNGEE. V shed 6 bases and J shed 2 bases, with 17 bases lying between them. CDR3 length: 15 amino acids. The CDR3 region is CASTHHREGNYGYTF. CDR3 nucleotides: TGTGCCAGCACCCACCACAGGGAGGGGAACTATGGCTACACCTTC.